The rows below give T cell receptor beta chains drawn from one sample of a study of cytomegalovirus exposure and HLA in healthy donors. The repertoire was sequenced with immunoSEQ multiplex PCR; TCRdb's copy has only in-frame clones and lacks some. The sample contains 150,000 to 200,000 clones, 85% of which appear only once. The specimen sequenced was PBMCs. The receptors shown here come from a young man in good health and CMV-seropositive. Both conserved end residues are part of each CDR3. The D gene is left open where the match is weak. Only part of the rows carry a size: once, few, many, or a class if the clone is expanded.

j_call	v_call	d_call	clone_size	cdr3_nt	cdr3_aa
TRBJ1-5	TRBV6-6	TRBD1	once	TGTGCCAGCAGTTACTCCGGGACAGGGCGGCAGCCCCAGCATTTT	CASSYSGTGRQPQHF
TRBJ1-1	TRBV2	-	-	TGTGCCAGCAGAAGCCCGATTGGCACTGAAGCTTTCTTT	CASRSPIGTEAFF
TRBJ2-5	TRBV7-3	TRBD2	-	TGTGCCAGCAGCTTAGGCGGGACTAGCGATCACGAGACCCAGTACTTC	CASSLGGTSDHETQYF
TRBJ2-7	TRBV15	TRBD2	once	TGTGCCACCAGTCACCCGGGGGGGTTGCAGTACTTC	CATSHPGGLQYF
TRBJ2-7	TRBV28	TRBD1	-	TGTGCCAGCAGCCCAACCCGAACAGGGGTGGGCGAGCAGTACTTC	CASSPTRTGVGEQYF
TRBJ1-5	TRBV6-5	-	once	TGTGCCAGCAGTTACTCTAGTAATAGCAATCAGCCCCAGCATTTT	CASSYSSNSNQPQHF
TRBJ2-5	TRBV19	TRBD1	-	TGTGCCAGTAGTACCTCCGGGACAGGGGTAAAGACCCAGTACTTC	CASSTSGTGVKTQYF
TRBJ2-5	TRBV5-1	TRBD1	-	TGCGCCAGCAGCGTGACAGGGGGCCCACAAGAGACCCAGTACTTC	CASSVTGGPQETQYF
TRBJ2-6	TRBV7-2	-	-	TGTGCCAGCAGCGCCCAAGTGGTCCAGAAAGCCAACGTCCTGACTTTC	CASSAQVVQKANVLTF
TRBJ2-1	TRBV5-1	-	-	TGCGCCAGCAGCTCCCGGGGGAGAGGCAATGAGCAGTTCTTC	CASSSRGRGNEQFF
TRBJ2-5	TRBV11-2	TRBD2	-	TGTGCCAGCAGGCGGGCGGGACTAGCGGGAGCGGAGACCCAGTACTTC	CASRRAGLAGAETQYF
TRBJ2-1	TRBV27	-	-	TGTGCCAGCAGCTCGAGGTCCTACAATGAGCAGTTCTTC	CASSSRSYNEQFF
TRBJ1-3	TRBV11-2	-	-	TGTGCCAGCAGCCCAACCTTCGGAGGTGGAAACACCATATATTTT	CASSPTFGGGNTIYF
TRBJ1-1	TRBV28	-	-	TGTGCCAGCAGTCGCCAGGGGTTGGTCACTGAAGCTTTCTTT	CASSRQGLVTEAFF
TRBJ2-4	TRBV19	TRBD1	-	TGTGCCAGCTCAAAGGGACAGGGAGACATTCAGTACTTC	CASSKGQGDIQYF
TRBJ1-5	TRBV12-2	-	-	TGTGCAAGTCGCATTCCCAGGGAGGGCAATCAGCCCCAGCATTTT	CASRIPREGNQPQHF
TRBJ1-1	TRBV19	TRBD1	-	TGTGCCACTGGGACAGCGCTGAGCACTGAAGCTTTCTTT	CATGTALSTEAFF
TRBJ2-1	TRBV10-3	-	-	TGTGCCATCAGTCCTGACACTAGCTCCTACAATGAGCAGTTCTTC	CAISPDTSSYNEQFF
TRBJ2-2	TRBV28	-	-	TGTGCCAGCAGTGCACAGGGCACCGGGGAGCTGTTTTTT	CASSAQGTGELFF
TRBJ2-6	TRBV11-2	-	-	TGTGCCAGCAGCTTAGGCGCGAGCGGGTCTGGGGCCAACGTCCTGACTTTC	CASSLGASGSGANVLTF
TRBJ2-1	TRBV4-2	TRBD2	-	TGTGCCAGCAGCCCCCGGACTAGCGGGAGCTCCTACAATGAGCAGTTCTTC	CASSPRTSGSSYNEQFF
TRBJ2-4	TRBV9	TRBD1	few	TGTGCCAGCAGCGTCGGTACAGGGGACATTCAGTACTTC	CASSVGTGDIQYF
TRBJ2-7	TRBV28	-	once	TGTGCCAGCAGTTCTAGCCACTACGAGCAGTACTTC	CASSSSHYEQYF
TRBJ2-7	TRBV6-6	-	-	TGTGCCAGCAGTACGGGACAATCCTACGAGCAGTACTTC	CASSTGQSYEQYF
TRBJ1-3	TRBV9	-	-	TGTGCCAGCAGCCCCTGGACCGGGATTGAGACTGGAAACACCATATATTTT	CASSPWTGIETGNTIYF
TRBJ2-3	TRBV9	TRBD2	-	TGTGCCAGCAGCGTTAGCGGGAGAATGGCAGATACGCAGTATTTT	CASSVSGRMADTQYF
TRBJ2-5	TRBV18	-	-	TGTGCCAGCTCACCACCGACTCAGAGAGAGACCCAGTACTTC	CASSPPTQRETQYF
TRBJ2-3	TRBV5-6	-	-	TGTGCCAGCAGCTTGGACAGGGTTACAGATACGCAGTATTTT	CASSLDRVTDTQYF
TRBJ2-6	TRBV7-6	-	-	TGTGCCAGCAGCTCGACTATTTCTGGGGCCAACGTCCTGACTTTC	CASSSTISGANVLTF